The following is a T cell receptor (beta chain) sequence with its context. Profiled with immunoSEQ multiplex PCR; TCRdb holds only in-frame clones, not every one. The sample has some 300,000 clones; 88% are singletons. The data are from a study of blood T cell repertoires in COVID-19. Study as a whole: Acute and convalescent COVID-19 specimens originated in the United States, Italy and Spain. PBMCs, B-cell-depleted T cells, or T cells were the source of the cDNA or gDNA that made up the material.

The V gene's germline CDR1 is SEHNR and CDR2 FQNEAQ (reference sequence). J gave up 4 bases and V 5 bases, and 14 bases lay outside the gene matches. CDR3 length equals 18 residues. The clonotype was recovered from a woman aged 25-40 years who had recovered from COVID-19. Sequenced sample: PBMCs or T cells enriched from blood (not recorded which). The chain uses TRBV7-9 and TRBJ2-3; 11 nucleotides align to TRBD2. The CDR3 loop reads CASSPRGASGGIADTQYF. CDR3 DNA: TGTGCCAGCAGCCCCCGCGGCGCTAGCGGGGGGATCGCAGATACGCAGTATTTT.